One and the same sample provided the 32 T cell receptor beta chains below, sequenced in a study of Ad26.COV2.S vaccination and SARS-CoV-2 variants. TCRdb's copy holds only in-frame clones and misses some; the assay was immunoSEQ multiplex PCR. In the table there are under 150,000 clones, 75% to 90% of which are singletons. The input for sequencing was peripheral blood, taken after recovery from COVID-19. These receptors came from a human donor who had recovered from COVID-19.

The chain carries TRBV11-2 and TRBJ2-5, with TRBD1 as a possible D gene (6 bases). CDR1 is SGHAT, CDR2 FQNNGV, per germline. This CDR3 has 19 amino acids. The V end lost 3 bases, the J end lost 1 base, and 24 bases lay between the germline ends. The CDR3 sequence: CASSLAGDLDRGRQETQYF. CDR3 in DNA: TGTGCCAGCAGCTTGGCAGGGGACCTAGATAGGGGCCGCCAAGAGACCCAGTACTTC.

V gene TRBV4-3 combines with J gene TRBJ1-1; the D is unclear. This CDR3 is built from 15 residues. The germline V gene encodes CDR1 LGHNA and CDR2 YSLEER. Trimming took 1 base from V and 4 from J, leaving 13 bases between them. The CDR3 sequence is CASSQVLGLRTEAFF. The CDR3 DNA is TGCGCCAGCAGCCAAGTTTTAGGGTTGCGCACTGAAGCTTTCTTT.

The CDR3 reads CASKEGWTTSTDTQYF. CDR3 in DNA: TGTGCCAGCAAGGAGGGGTGGACAACTAGCACAGATACGCAGTATTTT. V gene TRBV2 combines with J gene TRBJ2-3; TRBD2 might be the D (6 bases). The CDR3 extends over 16 amino acids. CDR1 is SNHLY and CDR2 is FYNNEI in the germline V gene. V was trimmed by 7 bases and J by 0 bases, leaving 17 bases between them.

The chain links TRBV29-1 to TRBJ1-1, with 8 bases matching TRBD1. Germline V gene lookup returns CDR1 SQVTM and CDR2 ANQGSEA. CDR3 length: 10 residues. V shed 5 bases, J shed 10 bases, and the junction held 3 bases outside the gene matches. The CDR3 reads CSVPQGGAFF. DNA for the CDR3: TGCAGCGTTCCACAGGGGGGAGCTTTCTTT.

The chain couples TRBV4-1 to TRBJ2-7, with unresolved D. Germline assignment: CDR1 MGHRA and CDR2 YSYEKL. The germline V and J ends were trimmed by 2 bases and 6 bases, with 8 bases remaining between them. CDR3 length: 12 amino acids. This CDR3 is CASSQIAGEQYF. The CDR3 DNA is TGCGCCAGCAGCCAAATAGCAGGCGAGCAGTACTTC.

The chain couples TRBV5-4 to TRBJ1-2, with D unresolved. In germline, CDR1 is SGHNT, CDR2 YYREEE (reference sequence). Deletions cut 3 bases from V and 5 bases from J, with 8 bases between. The CDR3 consists of 12 residues. CDR3 bases: TGTGCCAGCAGCTCCACCCTATATGGCTACACCTTC. It specifies CASSSTLYGYTF.

The chain is built from TRBV30 and TRBJ2-3, with a tentative D call TRBD1 (6 bases). The CDR3 totals 16 residues. V shed 2 bases and J shed 5 bases, with 20 bases lying between them. The V gene's germline CDR1 is GTSNPN and CDR2 SVGIG (reference sequence). The CDR3 DNA sequence: TGTGCCTGGAGTATCCGGGACATTACCTATTTAGATACGCAGTATTTT. Amino acids: CAWSIRDITYLDTQYF.

The chain couples TRBV7-2 to TRBJ1-1; 7 bases map to TRBD1. Losses at the gene ends were 5 bases for V and 5 bases for J; bases not matched to a gene: 5. Per germline, CDR1 SGHTA and CDR2 FQGNSA. The CDR3 loop spans 13 amino acids. This CDR3 is CASSTGVRTEAFF. CDR3 bases: TGTGCCAGCAGCACAGGGGTGAGGACTGAAGCTTTCTTT.

This clone was observed once. CDR3 DNA: TGTGCCAGCAGTCCGGACAGATACACTGAAGCTTTCTTT. Translated, it gives CASSPDRYTEAFF. The chain joins TRBV12-3 or TRBV12-4 to TRBJ1-1; possible D gene TRBD1, 6 bases. This CDR3 spans 13 amino acids. Trimming removed 5 bases from V and 3 bases from J, with 10 bases in between.

The rearrangement joins TRBV5-5 to TRBJ2-7; D may be TRBD1 or TRBD2 (6 bases each). The V gene lost 0 bases and the J gene lost 6 bases, with 19 bases spanning the gap. Germline V gene sequence: CDR1 SGHKS, CDR2 YYEKEE (reference sequence). This CDR3 has 16 amino acids. The CDR3 DNA sequence: TGTGCCAGCAGCTTGGATAGCGGCGGCAGGGGTTCCGAGCAGTACTTC. The encoded protein is CASSLDSGGRGSEQYF.

The V call is TRBV4-3, the J call TRBJ1-6; no clear D gene. Germline lookup yields CDR1 LGHNA and CDR2 YSLEER. CDR3 length equals 13 residues. The V and J ends lost 0 bases and 10 bases respectively, with 7 bases between them. The CDR3 nucleotides read TGCGCCAGCAGCCAAGATTCGGGGTCACCCCTCCACTTT. It encodes CASSQDSGSPLHF.

The V call is TRBV3-1 (or the pseudogene TRBV3-2), the J call TRBJ1-1; D might be TRBD1 (5 bases). Trimming left V 0 bases short and J 5 bases short, with 16 bases between. CDR3 length: 16 amino acids. Per the germline V gene, CDR1 is LGHDT and CDR2 is YNNKEL (reference sequence). The CDR3 loop is CASSQDWGTVGTEAFF. The CDR3 bases are TGTGCCAGCAGCCAAGACTGGGGGACTGTCGGGACTGAAGCTTTCTTT.

The gene calls are TRBV4-3 and TRBJ2-1; 8 bases align to TRBD2. Germline lookup yields CDR1 LGHNA and CDR2 YSLEER. The trim removed 0 bases at V and 2 bases at J, leaving 6 bases unmatched. The CDR3 has 17 residues. This CDR3 is CASSQDPGGAPYNEQFF. Written as DNA, the CDR3 is TGCGCCAGCAGCCAAGATCCCGGGGGGGCCCCCTACAATGAGCAGTTCTTC.

About this clone: The sample contains more than one DNA sequence encoding this CDR3. The rearrangement uses TRBV7-2 and TRBJ2-7, with D unresolved. With 2 bases removed from V and 5 bases from J, the gap between germline ends came to 10 bases. The length of the CDR3 is 13 residues. Germline V gene data show CDR1 as SGHTA and CDR2 as FQGNSA. CDR3 residues: CASSLSGVHEQYF. CDR3 sequence (DNA): TGTGCCAGCAGCTTATCAGGTGTTCACGAGCAGTACTTC.

The chain has TRBV5-4 and TRBJ1-2, with a possible D match to TRBD1 (5 bases). The CDR3 consists of 13 residues. Deletions cut 4 bases from V and 8 bases from J, with 15 bases between. Germline CDR1 and CDR2: SGHNT and YYREEE (reference sequence). The DNA of the CDR3 is TGTGCCAGCAGCAGTCCGGGACCCCAAGGCTACACCTTC. Its translation: CASSSPGPQGYTF.

The chain combines TRBV9 with TRBJ1-1, with a weak D call TRBD1 (6 bases). Germline CDR1 and CDR2: SGDLS and YYNGEE. V was shortened by 3 bases and J by 0 bases, with 18 bases between the two germline ends. CDR3 length: 17 amino acids. In nucleotides, the CDR3 is TGTGCCAGCAGCGCCCCCCCCGGGGGGGCCTTGAACACTGAAGCTTTCTTT. Translating it yields CASSAPPGGALNTEAFF.

The rearrangement joins TRBV28 to TRBJ1-1, with D unresolved. CDR1 is MDHEN and CDR2 is SYDVKM in the germline V gene. The V and J ends lost 7 bases and 5 bases respectively, with 17 bases between them. The CDR3 covers 14 residues. In nucleotides, the CDR3 is TGTGCCAGCAATGAGGAGAGTCCGGGAACTGAAGCTTTCTTT. It codes for CASNEESPGTEAFF.

V and J are TRBV7-9 and TRBJ1-2, with D perhaps matching TRBD1 (5 bases). Germline CDR1 and CDR2: SEHNR and FQNEAQ (reference sequence). This CDR3 is 17 amino acids long. Trimming removed 5 bases at V and 7 bases at J, with 26 bases between. The CDR3 spells CASSPAGPGGVRVGYTF. The CDR3 DNA follows: TGTGCCAGCAGCCCAGCCGGTCCGGGGGGAGTTAGGGTTGGCTACACCTTC. Variable domain in full (rest from reference TRBV7-9 and TRBJ1-2): DTGVSQNPRHKITKRGQNVTFRCDPISEHNRLYWYRQTLGQGPEFLTYFQNEAQLEKSRLLSDRFSAERPKGSFSTLEIQRTEQGDSAMYLCASSPAGPGGVRVGYTFGSGTRLTVV.

J is TRBJ1-6 and V is TRBV28; unclear D gene. The CDR3 is 14 residues long. Trimming took off 8 bases at V and 3 bases at J, with 11 bases between the two ends. Looked up from germline, CDR1 is MDHEN and CDR2 is SYDVKM. The CDR3, as DNA: TGTGCCAGCGCCCGGCGGGGCTATAATTCACCCCTCCACTTT. Amino acids: CASARRGYNSPLHF. The complete variable domain, with remaining parts taken from reference TRBV28 and TRBJ1-6, reads DVKVTQSSRYLVKRTGEKVFLECVQDMDHENMFWYRQDPGLGLRLIYFSYDVKMKEKGDIPEGYSVSREKKERFSLILESASTNQTSMYLCASARRGYNSPLHFGNGTRLTVT.

This chain joins TRBV5-6 and TRBJ1-5, with D possibly TRBD1 on 6 matching bases. CDR3 length: 12 residues. Trimming took 3 bases from V and 13 from J, leaving 14 bases between them. Germline values: CDR1 SGHDT, CDR2 YYEEEE. This CDR3 reads CASSSPRQEQHF. The CDR3 bases are TGTGCCAGCAGCTCACCGAGACAGGAACAGCATTTT.

In this sample, this clone turned up once. This specimen includes other DNA sequences encoding the same CDR3. The gene calls are TRBV7-2 and TRBJ1-4; D is perhaps TRBD1 (5 bases). Germline assignment: CDR1 SGHTA and CDR2 FQGNSA. The CDR3 spans 13 residues. Deletions cut 5 bases from V and 8 bases from J, with 12 bases between. CDR3 in amino acids: CASSLGTAEKLFF. CDR3 coding DNA: TGTGCCAGCAGCCTAGGGACGGCGGAAAAACTGTTTTTT.

This clone was detected many times. The V gene is TRBV25-1, the J gene TRBJ1-3, with D tentatively TRBD1 (5 bases). Germline CDR1 reads MGHDK; CDR2 reads SYGVNS. The CDR3 has 15 residues. With 8 bases removed from V and 1 base from J, the gap between germline ends came to 15 bases. The CDR3 DNA reads TGTGCCAGCCAAGCGAGGTCAGGGTCTGGAAACACCATATATTTT. Translating it yields CASQARSGSGNTIYF.

As to this clone: The same CDR3 arises from other DNA sequences in this sample as well. The gene calls are TRBV11-2 and TRBJ2-3, with no clear D. V dropped 1 base and J dropped 5 bases, with 1 base sitting between them. CDR1 and CDR2 (germline): SGHAT, FQNNGV. The CDR3 contains 11 residues. The CDR3 spells CASSLGDTQYF. The CDR3 DNA follows: TGTGCCAGCAGCTTAGGAGATACGCAGTATTTT.

The chain joins TRBV15 to TRBJ1-2; D is unresolved. Germline V gene sequence: CDR1 LNHNV, CDR2 YYDKDF (reference sequence). V was trimmed by 3 bases and J by 7 bases, leaving 12 bases between them. CDR3 length: 13 residues. This chain's CDR3 is CATSRAPSGGYTF. The CDR3 DNA is TGTGCCACCAGCAGGGCACCCTCGGGTGGCTACACCTTC.

This rearrangement joins TRBV28 to TRBJ1-6, with 8 positions matching TRBD1. The trim removed 7 bases at V and 9 bases at J, leaving 8 bases unmatched. Germline loops: CDR1 MDHEN, CDR2 SYDVKM. The CDR3 loop spans 14 amino acids. The CDR3, as DNA: TGTGCCAGCATCCCGACAGGGGATAGTTCACCCCTCCACTTT. Its protein product is CASIPTGDSSPLHF.

The V and J genes are TRBV4-1 and TRBJ1-1; 8 nucleotides agree with TRBD1. The CDR3 is 15 residues long. V dropped 4 bases and J dropped 4; count of bases not matched to a gene: 8. Germline V CDR1 and CDR2: MGHRA, YSYEKL. In DNA, the CDR3 is TGCGCCAGCAGCCTCACCGACAGGGGAACCACTGAAGCTTTCTTT. Its translation is CASSLTDRGTTEAFF.

The chain uses TRBV28 and TRBJ2-5, with 10 bases matching TRBD2. V trimming: 4 bases; J trimming: 4 bases; junction bases outside the gene matches: 6. The CDR3 is 15 residues long. CDR1 and CDR2 (germline): MDHEN, SYDVKM. The CDR3 DNA is TGTGCCAGCAGTTCGGCTAGCGGGGGTCGAGAGACCCAGTACTTC. It translates to CASSSASGGRETQYF.

The gene calls are TRBV7-2 and TRBJ1-2, with D possibly matching TRBD1 (6 bases). Germline loops: CDR1 SGHTA, CDR2 FQGNSA. V dropped 0 bases and J dropped 5 bases, with 16 bases sitting between them. The CDR3 runs 16 residues. The chain's CDR3 is CASSLANRGGMYGYTF. DNA for the CDR3: TGTGCCAGCAGCTTAGCGAACCGAGGGGGAATGTATGGCTACACCTTC.

This clone was observed a single time. This rearrangement joins TRBV30 to TRBJ1-5, with D unresolved. CDR1 and CDR2 from the germline V gene are GTSNPN and SVGIG (reference sequence). V was trimmed by 1 base and J by 3 bases, leaving 7 bases between them. This CDR3 spans 13 amino acids. The CDR3 region has the DNA TGTGCCTGGAGTGGAGGGAACAATCAGCCCCAGCATTTT. Translation: CAWSGGNNQPQHF.

The chain employs TRBV12-3 or TRBV12-4 and TRBJ2-1; no clear D. V was trimmed by 3 bases and J by 5 bases, leaving 5 bases between them. This CDR3 region has 12 residues. This chain's CDR3 is CASSFLDNEQFF. CDR3 DNA: TGTGCCAGCAGTTTCTTGGACAATGAGCAGTTCTTC.

The chain recombines TRBV5-4 with TRBJ2-7; unclear D gene. Germline V lookup: CDR1 SGHNT, CDR2 YYREEE (reference sequence). V dropped 3 bases and J dropped 2 bases, with 12 bases sitting between them. The CDR3 runs 14 residues. The CDR3, as DNA: TGTGCCAGCAGCTCAAGGACGGATACCTACGAGCAGTACTTC. It codes for CASSSRTDTYEQYF. Full variable domain (rest looked up from reference TRBV5-4 and TRBJ2-7): ETGVTQSPTHLIKTRGQQVTLRCSSQSGHNTVSWYQQALGQGPQFIFQYYREEENGRGNFPPRFSGLQFPNYSSELNVNALELDDSALYLCASSSRTDTYEQYFGPGTRLTVT.

The chain employs TRBV11-2 and TRBJ2-3; 9 nucleotides align to TRBD1. Germline V lookup: CDR1 SGHAT, CDR2 FQNNGV. This CDR3 comprises 16 residues. The junction had 7 bases not matched to a gene; V was cut back by 5 bases and J by 1 base. The CDR3 reads CASSLRTGAGTDTQYF. In nucleotides, the CDR3 is TGTGCCAGCAGCCTACGGACAGGGGCAGGCACAGATACGCAGTATTTT. The full variable domain, completed using reference TRBV11-2 and TRBJ2-3, is EAGVAQSPRYKIIEKRQSVAFWCNPISGHATLYWYQQILGQGPKLLIQFQNNGVVDDSQLPKDRFSAERLKGVDSTLKIQPAKLEDSAVYLCASSLRTGAGTDTQYFGPGTRLTVL.